The sequence of this T cell receptor (beta chain) was determined in a study of tumor-infiltrating lymphocytes in oesophageal squamous cell carcinoma. Trimming removed 7 bases at V and 7 bases at J, with 14 bases between. There are 14 residues in the CDR3. A single record per CDR3 protein comes from TCRdb applying MiXCR to the PCR reads. Found here are 15,000 to 20,000 distinct CDR3 sequences, over 40% of them singletons; the top ten hold under 20%. This clonotype was recorded at least ten times. The sequence was collected from a female donor with esophageal squamous cell carcinoma. The source material was normal esophageal tissue next to the tumor. The J gene is TRBJ1-6, the V gene TRBV12-3 or TRBV12-4; D may be TRBD1 (6 bases). The CDR3: CASTSGTKNSPLHF. The CDR3 DNA reads TGTGCCAGCACCTCCGGGACAAAGAATTCACCCCTCCACTTT.